This T cell receptor beta chain was sequenced during a study of OX40 agonist ivuxolimab in advanced cancers. Notes on the study in general: Blood T cells, both CD4+ and CD8+, expanded clonally by week 6 at 0.1 to 3.0 mg/kg. Partial responders at 0.1-3.0 mg/kg showed near-lowest clonal expansion.

A remark on this clone: Its antigen is unidentified.

The table came from immunoSEQ multiplex PCR; TCRdb's copy has only in-frame clones and leaves some out. The sample lists more than 65,000 clones; about 79% were seen once. The germline CDR1 and CDR2 sequences are LGHNA and YSLEER. The length of the CDR3 is 18 residues. Trimming cost V 3 bases and J 5 bases, with 25 bases left between them. This chain uses TRBV4-3 with TRBJ1-2, with D perhaps matching TRBD1 (6 bases). This TCR derives from an adult with an advanced solid tumor such as melanoma, head and neck, liver or kidney cancer. The sequenced sample was CD4+ or CD8+ T cells sorted from blood, obtained in a trial of the OX40 agonist ivuxolimab. For the CDR3, the DNA is TGCGCCAGCAGCCACCAAGCCGGGACACGGAGTCGCCCTTATGGCTACACCTTC. It translates to CASSHQAGTRSRPYGYTF.